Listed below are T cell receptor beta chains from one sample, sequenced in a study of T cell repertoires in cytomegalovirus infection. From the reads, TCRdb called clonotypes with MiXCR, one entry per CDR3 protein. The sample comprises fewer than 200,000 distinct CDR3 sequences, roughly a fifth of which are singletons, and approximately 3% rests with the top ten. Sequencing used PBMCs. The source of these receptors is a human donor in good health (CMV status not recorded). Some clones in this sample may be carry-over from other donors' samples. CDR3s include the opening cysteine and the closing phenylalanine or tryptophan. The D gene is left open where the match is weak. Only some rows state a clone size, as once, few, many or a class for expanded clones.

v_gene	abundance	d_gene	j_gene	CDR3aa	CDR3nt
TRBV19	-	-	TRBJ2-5	CASSIVASGRETQYF	TGTGCCAGTAGTATAGTAGCATCGGGGCGGGAGACCCAGTACTTC
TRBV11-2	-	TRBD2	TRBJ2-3	CASSLLGGSIDTQYF	TGTGCCAGCAGCCTCCTCGGGGGGAGCATAGATACGCAGTATTTT
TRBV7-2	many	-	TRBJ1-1	CSLSYSMNTEAFF	TGTAGTCTTAGTTACAGCATGAACACTGAAGCTTTCTTT
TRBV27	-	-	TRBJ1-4	CASSPRSGMANEKLFF	TGTGCCAGCAGTCCACGGAGTGGGATGGCTAATGAAAAACTGTTTTTT
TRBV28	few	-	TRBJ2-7	CASTLGPYEQYF	TGTGCCAGCACCCTGGGTCCCTACGAGCAGTACTTC
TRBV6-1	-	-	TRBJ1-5	CASIEQGSNQPQHF	TGTGCCAGCATCGAACAGGGTTCCAATCAGCCCCAGCATTTT
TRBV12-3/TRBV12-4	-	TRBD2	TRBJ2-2	CASSSGPGRRTGELFF	TGTGCCAGCAGTTCAGGGCCCGGGAGGAGGACCGGGGAGCTGTTTTTT
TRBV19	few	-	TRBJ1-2	CASSRETTYTF	TGTGCCAGTAGTAGGGAGACAACCTACACCTTC
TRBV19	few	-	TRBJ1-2	CASKREYGYTF	TGTGCCAGTAAACGCGAGTATGGCTACACCTTC
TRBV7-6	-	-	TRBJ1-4	CASSLQTGGNEKLFF	TGTGCCAGCAGCTTGCAGACAGGCGGAAATGAAAAACTGTTTTTT
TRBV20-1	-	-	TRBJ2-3	CSARVAQEVGDTQYF	TGCAGTGCTAGAGTAGCACAGGAGGTTGGGGATACGCAGTATTTT
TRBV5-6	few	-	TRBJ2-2	CASSSPRNNTGELFF	TGTGCCAGCAGCTCCCCGAGAAACAACACCGGGGAGCTGTTTTTT
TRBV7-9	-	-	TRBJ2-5	CASSPTRETQYF	TGTGCCAGCAGCCCCACCCGGGAGACCCAGTACTTC
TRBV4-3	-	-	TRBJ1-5	CASSQDFGGSQPQHF	TGCGCCAGCAGCCAAGATTTCGGGGGTAGTCAGCCCCAGCATTTT
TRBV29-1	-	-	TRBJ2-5	CSVEDLQGIQQETQYF	TGCAGCGTTGAAGATCTGCAGGGAATTCAGCAAGAGACCCAGTACTTC
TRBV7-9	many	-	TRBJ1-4	CASSRNEKLFF	TGTGCCAGCAGCCGGAATGAAAAACTGTTTTTT
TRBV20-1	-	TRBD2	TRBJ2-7	CSAIGLAGVYEQYF	TGCAGTGCAATCGGACTAGCGGGGGTCTACGAGCAGTACTTC
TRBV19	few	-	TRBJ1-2	CASSPQSDNYGYTF	TGTGCCAGTAGTCCGCAATCTGATAACTATGGCTACACCTTC
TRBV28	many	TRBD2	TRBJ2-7	CASSLGTSKYPEQYF	TGTGCCAGCAGTCTGGGGACTAGCAAGTACCCCGAGCAGTACTTC
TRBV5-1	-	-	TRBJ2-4	CASSLPSKNIQYF	TGCGCCAGCAGCTTACCGTCCAAAAACATTCAGTACTTC
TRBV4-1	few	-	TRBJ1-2	CASSQERATNYGYTF	TGCGCCAGCAGCCAAGAGAGGGCCACTAACTATGGCTACACCTTC
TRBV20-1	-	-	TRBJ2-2	CSARERYSNTGELFF	TGCAGTGCTAGAGAAAGGTACTCGAACACCGGGGAGCTGTTTTTT
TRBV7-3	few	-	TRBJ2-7	CASSLSSGSYEQYF	TGTGCCAGCAGCTTAAGTTCTGGTTCCTACGAGCAGTACTTC
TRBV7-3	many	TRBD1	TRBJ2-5	CASSTSDREETQYF	TGTGCCAGCAGCACCTCGGACAGGGAAGAGACCCAGTACTTC
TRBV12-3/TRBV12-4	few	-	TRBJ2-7	CASSLSGGRQEQYF	TGTGCCAGCTCTCTATCCGGTGGGCGGCAGGAGCAGTACTTC
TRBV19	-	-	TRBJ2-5	CASSNIRAEETQYF	TGTGCCAGTAGTAATATCAGGGCAGAAGAGACCCAGTACTTC
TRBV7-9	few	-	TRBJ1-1	CASMGGVGMNTEAFF	TGTGCCAGCATGGGTGGGGTGGGCATGAACACTGAAGCTTTCTTT
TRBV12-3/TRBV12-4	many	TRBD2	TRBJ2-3	CASSLLAGGITDTQYF	TGTGCCAGCAGTCTACTAGCGGGGGGCATCACAGATACGCAGTATTTT
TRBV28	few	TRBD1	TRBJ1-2	CASSLNRDRTPGYTF	TGTGCCAGCAGTTTAAACCGGGACAGGACGCCTGGCTACACCTTC
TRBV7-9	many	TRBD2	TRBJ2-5	CASSLSNGLAGAETQYF	TGTGCCAGCAGCTTGAGCAATGGACTAGCGGGAGCAGAGACCCAGTACTTC
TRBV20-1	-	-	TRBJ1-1	CSADQQAGTEAFF	TGCAGTGCAGATCAACAGGCGGGCACTGAAGCTTTCTTT
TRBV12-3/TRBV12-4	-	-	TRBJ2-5	CASSFGTPQETQYF	TGTGCCAGCAGTTTCGGGACACCACAAGAGACCCAGTACTTC
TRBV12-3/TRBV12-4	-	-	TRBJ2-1	CASNPGGVDNEQFF	TGTGCCAGCAACCCAGGGGGGGTAGACAATGAGCAGTTCTTC
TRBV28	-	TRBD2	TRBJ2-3	CASSLAGPNADTQYF	TGTGCCAGCAGTCTAGCGGGCCCGAACGCGGATACGCAGTATTTT
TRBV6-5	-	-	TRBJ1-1	CASSFWDKGGEAFF	TGTGCCAGCAGTTTCTGGGACAAGGGGGGTGAAGCTTTCTTT
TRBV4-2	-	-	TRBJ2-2	CASSQASSANTGELFF	TGTGCCAGCAGCCAAGCTAGCAGTGCGAACACCGGGGAGCTGTTTTTT